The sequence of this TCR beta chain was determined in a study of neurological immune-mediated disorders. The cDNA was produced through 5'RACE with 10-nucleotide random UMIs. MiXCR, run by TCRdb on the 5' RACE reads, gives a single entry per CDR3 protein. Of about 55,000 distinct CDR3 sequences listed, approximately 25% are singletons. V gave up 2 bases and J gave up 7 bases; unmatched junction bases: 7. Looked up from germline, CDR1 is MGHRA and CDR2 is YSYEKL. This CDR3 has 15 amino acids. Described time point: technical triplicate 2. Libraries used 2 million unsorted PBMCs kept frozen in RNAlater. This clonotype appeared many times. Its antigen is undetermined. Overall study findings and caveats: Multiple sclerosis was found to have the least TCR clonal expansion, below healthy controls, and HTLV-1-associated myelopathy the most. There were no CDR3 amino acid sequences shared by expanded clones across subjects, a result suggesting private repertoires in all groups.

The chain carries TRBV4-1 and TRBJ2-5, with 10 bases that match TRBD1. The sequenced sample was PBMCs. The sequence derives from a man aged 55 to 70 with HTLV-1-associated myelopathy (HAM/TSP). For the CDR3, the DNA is TGCGCCAGCAGCCAAATCGGGACAGGGGAGGGGACCCAGTACTTC. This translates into CASSQIGTGEGTQYF.